Each of the 32 T cell receptor beta chains below was sequenced from the same sample in a study of blood T cell repertoires in COVID-19. Assay used: immunoSEQ multiplex PCR; TCRdb lists only in-frame clones, some missing. The repertoire holds 150,000 to 200,000 clones, with about 86% as singletons. Sequencing was performed on peripheral blood. These TCRs come from a woman in her sixties or seventies with COVID-19, enrolled during active disease.

This chain joins TRBV28 and TRBJ2-2; D is ambiguous. With 2 bases removed from V and 6 bases from J, the gap between germline ends came to 7 bases. CDR3 length: 13 amino acids. Germline loops: CDR1 MDHEN, CDR2 SYDVKM. CDR3 loop: CASSLGGSGELFF. The CDR3 DNA reads TGTGCCAGCAGTTTAGGCGGCTCCGGGGAGCTGTTTTTT.

The table lists this clone with a few counts. Other nucleotide sequences from this sample produce the same CDR3. The chain links TRBV9 to TRBJ1-3; D gene ambiguous. The CDR3 covers 15 residues. V lost 0 bases and J 0 bases, leaving 7 bases between the germline ends. The V gene's germline CDR1 is SGDLS and CDR2 YYNGEE. This chain's CDR3 is CASSVGGGSGNTIYF. The CDR3 bases are TGTGCCAGCAGCGTAGGGGGAGGCTCTGGAAACACCATATATTTT. The full variable domain, in which reference TRBV9 and TRBJ1-3 provide the parts outside the CDR3, is DSGVTQTPKHLITATGQRVTLRCSPRSGDLSVYWYQQSLDQGLQFLIQYYNGEERAKGNILERFSAQQFPDLHSELNLSSLELGDSALYFCASSVGGGSGNTIYFGEGSWLTVV.

This rearrangement joins TRBV4-1 to TRBJ2-7, with D perhaps TRBD2 (7 bases). The CDR3 is made up of 15 amino acids. Trimming pared 1 base from V and 4 bases from J, leaving 14 bases between. Germline CDR1 MGHRA, CDR2 YSYEKL. The CDR3 coding sequence is TGCGCCAGCAGCCAAGCCGAGGGGGGGACTTACGAGCAGTACTTC. It translates to CASSQAEGGTYEQYF.

In DNA form, the CDR3 reads TGTGCCAGCAGTGTCGGGGGGGGTGACGAGCAGTACTTC. It is translated as CASSVGGGDEQYF. This chain links TRBV25-1 with TRBJ2-7; 8 bases are shared with TRBD2. From germline, CDR1 is MGHDK and CDR2 SYGVNS. The CDR3 sequence is 13 residues long. The J segment lost 5 bases and the V segment lost 4 bases, leaving 4 bases of the junction unmatched.

This rearrangement joins TRBV5-6 to TRBJ2-1, with TRBD1 matching 9 bases. The length of the CDR3 is 15 residues. Germline lookup yields CDR1 SGHDT and CDR2 YYEEEE. Trimming took 3 bases from V and 5 from J; bases not matched to a gene: 6. Written as DNA, the CDR3 is TGTGCCAGCAGCTGGAGGGACAGGGTCCACAATGAGCAGTTCTTC. Translating it yields CASSWRDRVHNEQFF.

The chain employs TRBV2 and TRBJ1-1; D gene unclear. Per the germline V gene, CDR1 is SNHLY and CDR2 is FYNNEI. This CDR3 contains 13 residues. The germline V and J ends were trimmed by 5 bases and 1 base, with 8 bases remaining between them. In DNA form, the CDR3 reads TGTGCCAGCAGTAATAGAGAGAACACTGAAGCTTTCTTT. Translated, it gives CASSNRENTEAFF.

This clone was recorded a few times. The V gene is TRBV7-3, the J gene TRBJ2-2; tentatively, D is TRBD2 (5 bases). Per the germline V gene, CDR1 is SGHTA and CDR2 is FQGTGA. This CDR3 has 15 amino acids. Between the trimmed V and J ends, which lost 5 bases and 1 base, there was a span of 11 bases. The CDR3 sequence is CASSPGSGNTGELFF. In DNA, the CDR3 is TGTGCCAGCAGCCCTGGGAGCGGGAACACCGGGGAGCTGTTTTTT.

V and J are TRBV28 and TRBJ1-6; no definite D call. There are 14 residues in the CDR3. V was trimmed by 2 bases and J by 8 bases, leaving 10 bases between them. The V gene's germline CDR1 is MDHEN and CDR2 SYDVKM. CDR3 sequence reads: CASSLAGWDSPLHF. CDR3 DNA sequence: TGTGCCAGCAGTTTAGCGGGGTGGGATTCACCCCTCCACTTT.

The V call is TRBV4-1, the J call TRBJ1-6; 8 bases map to TRBD1. The V gene end was trimmed by 1 base and the J gene end by 1 base; junction bases not matched to a gene: 6. CDR1 and CDR2 from the germline V gene are MGHRA and YSYEKL. The CDR3 has 18 residues. The CDR3 DNA is TGCGCCAGCAGCCAAGGACACAGGGGGTTGTCCTATAATTCACCCCTCCACTTT. Its protein product is CASSQGHRGLSYNSPLHF.

The rearrangement uses TRBV27 and TRBJ1-5; 9 bases map to TRBD1. Germline values: CDR1 MNHEY, CDR2 SMNVEV (reference sequence). This CDR3 is built from 15 residues. V was pared by 6 bases and J by 3 bases, with 6 bases of the junction left unmatched. The CDR3 here is CASRLGQGYNQPQHF. As DNA, the CDR3 is TGTGCCAGCAGGTTGGGACAGGGTTACAATCAGCCCCAGCATTTT.

This chain uses TRBV27 with TRBJ2-7; the D gene is possibly TRBD1 (6 bases). There are 13 residues in the CDR3. V dropped 5 bases and J dropped 3 bases, with 11 bases sitting between them. CDR1 and CDR2 from the germline V gene are MNHEY and SMNVEV (reference sequence). The chain's CDR3 is CASSTEQGYEQYF. Here the CDR3 DNA reads TGTGCCAGCAGTACCGAACAGGGCTACGAGCAGTACTTC.

The V call is TRBV7-2, the J call TRBJ2-7; 9 positions agree with TRBD2. CDR3 size: 14 residues. Per the germline V gene, CDR1 is SGHTA and CDR2 is FQGNSA. Losses at the gene ends were 1 base for V and 3 bases for J; bases not matched to a gene: 1. The CDR3 here is CASSLVAGDYEQYF. CDR3 coding DNA: TGTGCCAGCAGCTTAGTAGCGGGAGACTACGAGCAGTACTTC.

This clone was picked up one time. The V gene is TRBV24-1, the J gene TRBJ2-7, with a possible D match to TRBD1 (5 bases). This CDR3 has 13 amino acids. The V gene's germline CDR1 is KGHDR and CDR2 SFDVKD. V lost 3 bases to trimming and J lost 5 bases, with 10 bases between them. DNA of the CDR3: TGTGCCACCAGTGATAGAAACAGGAACGAGCAGTACTTC. The encoded protein is CATSDRNRNEQYF.

J is TRBJ1-5 and V is TRBV28; perhaps TRBD1 as D (6 bases). Germline V gene sequence: CDR1 MDHEN, CDR2 SYDVKM. Trimming pared 4 bases from V and 7 bases from J, leaving 11 bases between. The CDR3 has 13 residues. This CDR3 reads CASSSGVLQPQHF. The CDR3 nucleotides read TGTGCCAGCAGTTCAGGGGTTTTGCAGCCCCAGCATTTT.

The chain joins TRBV27 to TRBJ2-1; D is unclear. Germline CDR1 and CDR2: MNHEY and SMNVEV (reference sequence). V lost 2 bases to trimming and J lost 8 bases, with 13 bases between them. The CDR3 loop spans 14 amino acids. CDR3 in amino acids: CASSLDRTLYEQFF. The CDR3 nucleotides read TGTGCCAGCAGTTTAGATCGCACTCTCTATGAGCAGTTCTTC.

This chain connects TRBV23-1 to TRBJ2-7; no firm D call. TRBV23-1 is an ORF; its function is uncertain. The V end lost 0 bases, the J end lost 3 bases, and 6 bases lay between the germline ends. This CDR3 contains 13 residues. DNA for the CDR3: TGCGCCAGCAGTCAATCGCGTAACTACGAGCAGTACTTC. Its translation: CASSQSRNYEQYF.

The chain couples TRBV7-8 to TRBJ2-7, with D possibly matching TRBD2 (6 bases). V was shortened by 5 bases and J by 2 bases, with 28 bases between the two germline ends. Germline loops: CDR1 SGHVS, CDR2 FQNEAQ. The CDR3 has 19 amino acids. CDR3 in DNA: TGTGCCAGCAGCCCCGTGAGGCTAGCGATAGAATTAGCTACCTACGAGCAGTACTTC. Translated, it gives CASSPVRLAIELATYEQYF.

The chain is built from TRBV19 and TRBJ1-1; D is perhaps TRBD1 (5 bases). The CDR3 runs 15 residues. CDR1 LNHDA and CDR2 SQIVND come from the germline V gene (reference sequence). V shed 4 bases and J shed 2 bases, with 14 bases lying between them. The CDR3, as DNA: TGTGCCAGTAGTACCTTTGACAGTGATAACACTGAAGCTTTCTTT. Amino acids: CASSTFDSDNTEAFF.

This chain uses TRBV7-8 with TRBJ2-2; 11 nucleotides align to TRBD1. CDR3 length: 16 amino acids. CDR1 and CDR2 (germline): SGHVS, FQNEAQ. The V segment lost 5 bases and the J segment 4 bases; nucleotides outside the gene matches: 6. The CDR3 sequence is CASSRSGTGGTGELFF. CDR3 nucleotide sequence: TGTGCCAGCAGCCGCTCCGGGACAGGGGGCACCGGGGAGCTGTTTTTT.

The chain uses TRBV6-6 and TRBJ1-6, with D uncertain. Trimming removed 9 bases from V and 9 bases from J, with 12 bases in between. Germline V lookup: CDR1 MNHNY, CDR2 SVGAGI (reference sequence). This CDR3 is 12 amino acids long. This CDR3 reads CASSIRFSPLHF. CDR3 sequence (DNA): TGTGCCAGTAGTATCAGGTTTTCACCCCTCCACTTT.

The chain links TRBV5-6 to TRBJ2-6; no reliable D call. Germline lookup yields CDR1 SGHDT and CDR2 YYEEEE. The CDR3 has 18 amino acids. Trimming took off 5 bases at V and 2 bases at J, with 20 bases between the two ends. This chain's CDR3 is CASRPSPSLVTGANVLTF. CDR3 nucleotide sequence: TGTGCCAGCAGACCGAGCCCCTCCCTCGTCACTGGGGCCAACGTCCTGACTTTC.

This clone was observed a single time. The rearrangement links TRBV3-1 (or the pseudogene TRBV3-2) to TRBJ2-1, with TRBD1 as a possible D gene (6 bases). The CDR3 is 14 residues long. V lost 1 base, J lost 7 bases, and 11 bases lay in between. CDR1 is LGHDT, CDR2 YNNKEL, per germline (reference sequence). CDR3 residues: CASSQGHRANEQFF. In DNA, the CDR3 is TGTGCCAGCAGCCAAGGTCACAGGGCAAATGAGCAGTTCTTC.

V and J are TRBV7-3 and TRBJ2-1; TRBD2 matches 11 bases. Per the germline V gene, CDR1 is SGHTA and CDR2 is FQGTGA. This CDR3 region has 17 residues. J gave up 6 bases and V 4 bases, and 11 bases lay outside the gene matches. This CDR3 reads CASSSTVTSGSGNEQFF. CDR3 nucleotide sequence: TGTGCCAGCAGCTCCACGGTTACTAGCGGGAGTGGCAATGAGCAGTTCTTC.

This chain joins TRBV19 and TRBJ2-7; D gene uncertain. V was pared by 2 bases and J by 2 bases, with 13 bases between. Germline assignment: CDR1 LNHDA and CDR2 SQIVND (reference sequence). The CDR3 loop spans 15 amino acids. CDR3 sequence reads: CASSIRSQVTYEQYF. The CDR3 DNA is TGTGCCAGTAGTATACGGTCGCAGGTTACCTACGAGCAGTACTTC. Variable domain in full (rest from reference TRBV19 and TRBJ2-7): DGGITQSPKYLFRKEGQNVTLSCEQNLNHDAMYWYRQDPGQGLRLIYYSQIVNDFQKGDIAEGYSVSREKKESFPLTVTSAQKNPTAFYLCASSIRSQVTYEQYFGPGTRLTVT.

J is TRBJ1-1 and V is TRBV5-1, with unresolved D. From germline, CDR1 is SGHRS and CDR2 YFSETQ. The CDR3 has 14 amino acids. Trimming cost V 0 bases and J 4 bases, with 10 bases left between them. The CDR3 DNA is TGCGCCAGCAGCTTGGTTGTAGAGGGCACTGAAGCTTTCTTT. It is translated as CASSLVVEGTEAFF.

This sequence joins TRBV5-4 and TRBJ2-1, with TRBD2 matching over 11 bases. Trimming at V came to 4 bases and at J to 8 bases, leaving 11 bases not matched to a gene. The CDR3 has 16 residues. Germline CDR1 SGHNT, CDR2 YYREEE (reference sequence). The CDR3 is CASSLIAGGPFDEQFF. CDR3 DNA sequence: TGTGCCAGCAGCCTCATAGCGGGAGGGCCGTTCGATGAGCAGTTCTTC.

V is TRBV29-1 and J is TRBJ1-1; the match to TRBD1 covers 7 bases. CDR1 and CDR2 from the germline V gene are SQVTM and ANQGSEA. This CDR3 spans 14 amino acids. The trim removed 7 bases at V and 1 base at J, leaving 9 bases unmatched. The CDR3 DNA reads TGCAGCGGTACCTTGGGACAGCAGAACACTGAAGCTTTCTTT. Translated: CSGTLGQQNTEAFF.

The chain links TRBV24-1 to TRBJ2-1; a possible D gene is TRBD2 (5 bases). V gave up 7 bases and J gave up 3 bases, with 9 bases separating them. CDR1 and CDR2 (germline): KGHDR, SFDVKD. This CDR3 contains 13 residues. Here the CDR3 DNA reads TGTGCCACCAGAGGACGGGACTACAATGAGCAGTTCTTC. This translates into CATRGRDYNEQFF.

The table lists this clone with a count of one. The rearrangement links TRBV18 to TRBJ1-6; no reliable D call. The germline V gene encodes CDR1 KGHSH and CDR2 LQKENI. The length of the CDR3 is 17 residues. V lost 3 bases and J lost 6, with 18 bases in between. In DNA, the CDR3 is TGTGCCAGCTCACCGGGAGGGTCGGCCAGCTTTAATTCACCCCTCCACTTT. It is translated as CASSPGGSASFNSPLHF.

This chain connects TRBV6-5 to TRBJ1-6; tentatively, D is TRBD1 (5 bases). The V end lost 7 bases, the J end lost 9 bases, and 10 bases lay between the germline ends. The CDR3 loop spans 12 amino acids. Looked up from germline, CDR1 is MNHEY and CDR2 is SVGAGI. This CDR3 reads CASKEGVSPLHF. The CDR3, as DNA: TGTGCCAGCAAAGAAGGGGTTTCACCCCTCCACTTT.

The CDR3 DNA follows: TGTGCCAGCAGTTACTTGGGGCAGGGGCTGACCTACGAGCAGTACTTC. This encodes CASSYLGQGLTYEQYF. The chain carries TRBV6-2 or TRBV6-3 and TRBJ2-7, with D maybe TRBD1 (6 bases). Per germline, CDR1 MNHEY and CDR2 SVGEGT. There are 16 residues in the CDR3. Trimming removed 1 base from V and 2 bases from J, with 15 bases in between.

This clone has a single count. The chain carries TRBV5-6 and TRBJ1-5; possibly TRBD1 for D (5 bases). Germline V gene lookup returns CDR1 SGHDT and CDR2 YYEEEE. V was trimmed by 6 bases and J by 0 bases, leaving 10 bases between them. The CDR3 length is 14 residues. This CDR3 reads CASTMTVSNQPQHF. The CDR3 nucleotides are TGTGCCAGCACCATGACAGTTAGCAATCAGCCCCAGCATTTT.